This T cell receptor (beta chain) was captured in a study of blood T cell repertoires in COVID-19 (TCRdb year 2020). About the investigation overall: Samples from collaborators originated in the United States, Italy and Spain and spanned both the acute and convalescent phases of COVID-19. The material from the prospective study consisted of cDNA or gDNA derived from T cells, B-cell-depleted T cells, or PBMCs. Subjects who had been exposed to COVID-19, were actively infected with it, or had recovered from it provided the deeply sampled blood TCRbeta repertoires that made up the dataset. A freely available public database, intended as a resource for researchers studying the immune response to SARS-CoV-2, is where the repertoires were released. Samples were obtained from the ongoing ImmuneRACE study (first 160 participants) and from about 1,300 subjects provided by 6 global collaborators. A de-identified subject ID, COVID-19 status, age in years and sex were almost always included in the sample metadata. Where HLA class I and class II types were available, the types were taken from metadata supplied by the sample provider, not from assay-based typing.

TCRbeta CDR3 regions were amplified from genomic DNA using the immunoSEQ Assay, a bias-controlled multiplex PCR. The original methods were these. The number of nucleated cells in each sample was estimated from the amplification of reference gene primers within the assay. Sequence reads were collapsed and filtered to measure the absolute abundance of every unique TCRbeta CDR3 rearrangement. Productive Simpson clonality was computed per sample as the square root of Simpson's diversity index over productive rearrangements. The clones in this table, taken by TCRdb from immuneACCESS, are in-frame only. Not every clone is retained; where verified, under half of the shortfall comes from an unresolved V gene, and the cause of the rest is unknown. V and J calls and clone size are as listed in that table; D and trimming were resolved from the DNA. The sample data list 200,000 to 300,000 clones, and 86% of these were observed just once. Together, the top ten hold roughly 2% of the sample.

The paper as a whole reports these results and caveats: The quantity of clinical and demographic metadata differed by source and by participant and was supplied without curation.

For this clone: Its antigen is currently not known. Base qualities are not provided; no much larger clone lies one nucleotide away.

Based on the germline V gene, the CDR1 and CDR2 sequences are MGHRA and YSYEKL. V was cut back by 4 bases and J by 6 bases, leaving a gap of 8 bases between them. Counted from cysteine to phenylalanine, this CDR3 has 12 amino acids. This entry keeps only the CDR3 DNA: 36 bases, framed from base 1. Each collaborating institution followed its own protocols to collect whole blood in K2EDTA tubes. For TCRbeta analysis, collaborator samples were shipped as frozen whole blood, as isolated PBMCs, or as DNA extracted from either sample type. Input material: peripheral blood. This receptor was obtained from a man aged 25-45 years with active or convalescent COVID-19. The chain is made from TRBV4-1 and TRBJ2-3, with the identity of the D gene unclear. The DNA sequence is given as TGCGCCAGCAGCCCCCCATTGGATACGCAGTATTTT. Its protein is CASSPPLDTQYF.